These T cell receptor beta chains were read from a single sample in a study of shared clonotypes between healthy human individuals. Assay used: immunoSEQ multiplex PCR; TCRdb lists only in-frame clones, some missing. This table holds more than 2,000,000 clones, over 90% found once. What was sequenced was naive CD4+ T cells from PBMCs. Source of these receptors: a man aged 18 to 30 in good health. Some clones in this sample may be carry-over from other donors' samples. The CDR3 runs from the conserved cysteine through the conserved F or W. Each record gives: D gene, V gene, clone size, J gene, CDR3 protein, CDR3 DNA. A D gene is named only where the DNA matches it firmly. Some rows have no size entry. The others give once, few or many, or a class for an expanded clone.

TRBD1	TRBV19	.	TRBJ2-1	CAREGDRGSNSYNEQFF	TGTGCCAGGGAGGGGGACAGGGGGTCTAACTCCTACAATGAGCAGTTCTTC
.	TRBV9	.	TRBJ1-1	CASSVARRLGTEAFF	TGTGCCAGCAGCGTAGCTAGGAGGCTGGGGACTGAAGCTTTCTTT
.	TRBV28	.	TRBJ1-2	CASSLVTRANYGYTF	TGTGCCAGCAGTTTAGTGACAAGAGCTAACTATGGCTACACCTTC
.	TRBV27	.	TRBJ2-3	CASSLLRADTQYF	TGTGCCAGCAGTTTACTCCGGGCAGATACGCAGTATTTT
TRBD1	TRBV5-4	.	TRBJ2-1	CASSSSRDRPLYNEQFF	TGTGCCAGCAGCTCCTCCCGGGACAGGCCACTCTACAATGAGCAGTTCTTC
.	TRBV28	few	TRBJ1-1	CASHGVTEAFF	TGTGCCAGTCATGGGGTCACTGAAGCTTTCTTT
.	TRBV7-9	.	TRBJ2-3	CASSFLGGQSTDTQYF	TGTGCCAGCAGCTTCCTCGGGGGGCAGAGCACAGATACGCAGTATTTT
TRBD2	TRBV2	.	TRBJ2-5	CASGGVRAGAQYF	TGTGCCAGCGGGGGGGTCCGGGCTGGGGCCCAGTACTTC
TRBD2	TRBV11-2	.	TRBJ2-2	CASSPPSAGGNTGELFF	TGTGCCAGCAGCCCGCCGTCAGCGGGAGGGAACACCGGGGAGCTGTTTTTT
.	TRBV28	.	TRBJ2-1	CASRTNDPGVGWNEQFF	TGTGCCAGCAGGACAAATGATCCGGGGGTTGGTTGGAATGAGCAGTTCTTC
.	TRBV7-2	.	TRBJ2-1	CASSLVVGQSQFF	TGTGCCAGCAGCTTAGTGGTGGGGCAGTCGCAGTTCTTC
TRBD1	TRBV10-3	.	TRBJ2-7	CAISETGDEQYF	TGTGCCATCAGTGAAACAGGGGACGAGCAGTACTTC
.	TRBV14	.	TRBJ2-1	CASSPQGRGEQFF	TGTGCCAGCAGCCCGCAGGGACGGGGTGAGCAGTTCTTC
.	TRBV5-1	.	TRBJ2-5	CASSLSGFEETQYF	TGCGCCAGCAGCTTGAGCGGGTTTGAAGAGACCCAGTACTTC
.	TRBV11-2	once	TRBJ2-2	CASSLGWGSNTGELFF	TGTGCCAGCAGCTTAGGTTGGGGTAGTAACACCGGGGAGCTGTTTTTT
.	TRBV6-6	.	TRBJ1-1	CASSYSWNTEAFF	TGTGCCAGCAGTTACTCCTGGAACACTGAAGCTTTCTTT